Listed below are T cell receptor beta chains from one sample, sequenced in a study of blood T cell repertoires in COVID-19. Data came from immunoSEQ multiplex PCR; TCRdb stores just in-frame clones and leaves some out. This table holds a few hundred thousand clones, 75% to 90% found once. The sequenced material came from peripheral blood. The receptors stem from a woman aged 18-35 years with acute or convalescent COVID-19. The CDR3 runs from the conserved cysteine through the conserved F or W. D genes are given only for firm matches. Rows give clone size only sometimes, using once, few, many, or a class for an expanded clone.

abundance | j_gene | d_gene | v_gene | CDR3aa | CDR3nt
few | TRBJ2-7 | TRBD2 | TRBV10-1 | CASSPGAGGRYEQYF | TGCGCCAGCAGTCCCGGAGCGGGAGGAAGGTACGAGCAGTACTTC
- | TRBJ1-2 | TRBD1 | TRBV28 | CATETGDYGYTF | TGTGCCACCGAGACAGGGGACTATGGCTACACCTTC
- | TRBJ2-1 | TRBD2 | TRBV5-1 | CASSLASSGRGEQFF | TGCGCCAGCAGCTTGGCCTCGAGCGGGAGGGGTGAGCAGTTCTTC
- | TRBJ2-2 | TRBD1 | TRBV19 | CASSIAQGAYGELFF | TGTGCCAGTAGTATAGCACAGGGGGCTTACGGGGAGCTGTTTTTT
once | TRBJ1-1 | - | TRBV5-1 | CASSLEGVTEAFF | TGCGCCAGCAGCTTGGAGGGAGTCACTGAAGCTTTCTTT
- | TRBJ2-7 | TRBD1 | TRBV5-4 | CASSGGTGGVEQYF | TGTGCCAGCAGCGGGGGGACAGGGGGCGTTGAGCAGTACTTC
once | TRBJ1-4 | - | TRBV9 | CASSAAGEHEKLFF | TGTGCCAGCAGCGCCGCGGGGGAGCATGAAAAACTGTTTTTT
- | TRBJ2-2 | TRBD2 | TRBV5-8 | CASSLDRRGGSRNTGELFF | TGTGCCAGCAGCTTGGATCGGCGCGGGGGGAGCCGGAACACCGGGGAGCTGTTTTTT
- | TRBJ1-2 | TRBD1 | TRBV19 | CASTPDRTYGYTF | TGTGCCAGTACTCCGGACAGGACCTATGGCTACACCTTC
- | TRBJ2-2 | TRBD1 | TRBV7-3 | CASSQQTGGTTGELFF | TGTGCCAGCAGCCAACAGACAGGGGGGACCACCGGGGAGCTGTTTTTT
- | TRBJ2-3 | - | TRBV3-1/TRBV3-2 | CASSLGYTQYF | TGTGCCAGCAGCCTCGGTTATACGCAGTATTTT
few | TRBJ1-2 | - | TRBV19 | CASSCNSNYGYTF | TGTGCCAGTAGTTGTAACAGTAACTATGGCTACACCTTC
few | TRBJ2-7 | - | TRBV5-4 | CASSWGGYEQYF | TGTGCCAGCAGCTGGGGAGGCTACGAGCAGTACTTC
- | TRBJ2-7 | TRBD1 | TRBV27 | CASRYRGYEQYF | TGTGCCAGCCGCTACAGGGGGTACGAGCAGTACTTC
- | TRBJ1-6 | - | TRBV12-5 | CASGLNSPLHF | TGTGCTAGTGGTCTGAATTCACCCCTCCACTTT
- | TRBJ1-5 | TRBD1 | TRBV19 | CASRTTGGDQPQHF | TGTGCCAGTAGAACGACAGGGGGCGATCAGCCCCAGCATTTT
- | TRBJ2-1 | - | TRBV11-2 | CASIRDTGYNEQFF | TGTGCCAGCATACGGGACACCGGGTACAATGAGCAGTTCTTC
- | TRBJ2-5 | - | TRBV7-3 | CASSTGNQETQYF | TGTGCCAGCAGCACAGGGAATCAAGAGACCCAGTACTTC
- | TRBJ1-2 | - | TRBV28 | CASSPPWGVYGYTF | TGTGCCAGCAGCCCGCCGTGGGGAGTCTATGGCTACACCTTC
- | TRBJ2-7 | - | TRBV29-1 | CSVELQGGADEQYF | TGCAGCGTTGAGTTACAGGGTGGCGCGGACGAGCAGTACTTC
- | TRBJ2-1 | TRBD2 | TRBV4-1 | CASSQNPGLAGLSYNEQFF | TGCGCCAGCAGCCAAAATCCGGGACTAGCGGGTCTCTCCTACAATGAGCAGTTCTTC
- | TRBJ2-7 | TRBD2 | TRBV27 | CASSSGSGTSPEQYF | TGTGCCAGCAGTAGTGGATCCGGGACTAGCCCCGAGCAGTACTTC
- | TRBJ2-5 | - | TRBV18 | CASSPSIGGGQETQYF | TGTGCCAGCTCACCTTCGATAGGGGGGGGACAAGAGACCCAGTACTTC
- | TRBJ1-6 | TRBD1 | TRBV3-1/TRBV3-2 | CASRFRGQDSPLHF | TGTGCCAGCAGGTTCCGGGGACAGGATTCACCCCTCCACTTT
- | TRBJ1-5 | - | TRBV12-3/TRBV12-4 | CASSFLENQPQHF | TGTGCCAGCAGTTTTCTGGAGAATCAGCCCCAGCATTTT
- | TRBJ2-1 | TRBD2 | TRBV7-9 | CASSLAGGYYNEQFF | TGTGCCAGCAGCTTAGCGGGGGGGTATTACAATGAGCAGTTCTTC
- | TRBJ2-2 | - | TRBV5-8 | CASRGGRKLTGELFF | TGTGCCAGCAGGGGAGGCCGGAAACTCACCGGGGAGCTGTTTTTT
- | TRBJ1-2 | - | TRBV10-1 | CASSEWKGRDGYTF | TGCGCCAGCAGTGAGTGGAAGGGGAGGGATGGCTACACCTTC
- | TRBJ1-3 | TRBD1 | TRBV6-5 | CASREGAIGNTIYF | TGTGCCAGCAGGGAGGGGGCAATTGGAAACACCATATATTTT
- | TRBJ2-7 | TRBD1 | TRBV7-8 | CASSSRGDRAYF | TGTGCCAGCAGTTCGAGGGGGGACAGGGCGTACTTC
- | TRBJ2-3 | - | TRBV3-1/TRBV3-2 | CASSQDGSRNTQYF | TGTGCCAGCAGCCAAGACGGGAGTCGCAATACGCAGTATTTT
- | TRBJ1-2 | - | TRBV6-1 | CASSEGGGLGYGYTF | TGTGCCAGCAGTGAAGGTGGGGGACTAGGCTATGGCTACACCTTC
- | TRBJ1-3 | - | TRBV6-6 | CASSYRAGEGNTIYF | TGTGCCAGCAGTTACAGGGCAGGGGAAGGAAACACCATATATTTT
- | TRBJ1-2 | - | TRBV7-9 | CASSPNQGDYGYTF | TGTGCCAGCAGCCCCAACCAGGGTGACTATGGCTACACCTTC
few | TRBJ2-1 | - | TRBV5-6 | CASSLAGYEQFF | TGTGCCAGCAGCTTGGCCGGGTATGAGCAGTTCTTC
- | TRBJ2-6 | - | TRBV19 | CASSTSRTVLFTSGANVLTF | TGTGCCAGTAGTACCTCAAGGACAGTCCTTTTTACCTCTGGGGCCAACGTCCTGACTTTC
- | TRBJ2-2 | - | TRBV7-2 | CASSLPSAGELFF | TGTGCCAGCAGCTTACCCTCCGCCGGGGAGCTGTTTTTT
once | TRBJ2-7 | TRBD1 | TRBV4-2 | CASSQGQGWDEQYF | TGTGCCAGCAGCCAGGGACAGGGTTGGGACGAGCAGTACTTC
- | TRBJ2-5 | - | TRBV5-1 | CASRGFGAAGGQETQYF | TGCGCCAGCAGGGGGTTCGGGGCTGCCGGAGGGCAAGAGACCCAGTACTTC
- | TRBJ1-3 | TRBD1 | TRBV4-1 | CASSQEEVGTGAGNTIYF | TGCGCCAGCAGCCAAGAAGAAGTAGGGACAGGGGCTGGAAACACCATATATTTT
- | TRBJ2-3 | TRBD2 | TRBV7-9 | CASVHQRIAGGSTDTQYF | TGTGCCAGCGTCCATCAGCGGATAGCGGGAGGGTCCACAGATACGCAGTATTTT
- | TRBJ1-2 | - | TRBV20-1 | CSASPRGNYGYTF | TGCAGTGCGAGTCCCCGGGGTAACTATGGCTACACCTTC
- | TRBJ1-1 | - | TRBV5-6 | CASSLGLGEEVRAFF | TGTGCCAGCAGCTTGGGTCTGGGGGAGGAAGTGCGAGCTTTCTTT
- | TRBJ2-1 | TRBD2 | TRBV19 | CASSASGSYNEQFF | TGTGCCAGTAGTGCTAGCGGGTCCTACAATGAGCAGTTCTTC
- | TRBJ1-2 | - | TRBV5-1 | CASSLDTLNYGYTF | TGCGCCAGCAGCCTGGACACCCTCAACTATGGCTACACCTTC
- | TRBJ1-5 | TRBD1 | TRBV2 | CASIRGQADQPQHF | TGTGCCAGCATACGGGGACAGGCAGATCAGCCCCAGCATTTT
- | TRBJ2-7 | - | TRBV19 | CASSIGSGSAYEQYF | TGTGCCAGTAGTATAGGTTCCGGGTCCGCCTACGAGCAGTACTTC
- | TRBJ2-3 | TRBD2 | TRBV27 | CASSPGTRGTDTQYF | TGTGCCAGCAGTCCCGGGACTAGGGGGACAGATACGCAGTATTTT
- | TRBJ2-7 | - | TRBV27 | CASSLSSAGTYEQYF | TGTGCCAGCAGTTTATCGTCGGCAGGTACCTACGAGCAGTACTTC
- | TRBJ2-3 | TRBD2 | TRBV7-3 | CASSSTSGRADTQYF | TGTGCCAGCAGCTCAACTAGCGGGAGAGCAGATACGCAGTATTTT
- | TRBJ1-4 | - | TRBV5-1 | CASSPGGATNEKLFF | TGCGCCAGCAGCCCGGGCGGGGCCACTAATGAAAAACTGTTTTTT
- | TRBJ2-7 | TRBD1 | TRBV6-6 | CASADRETYEQYF | TGTGCCAGCGCGGACAGGGAAACCTACGAGCAGTACTTC
- | TRBJ1-5 | - | TRBV30 | CAWAQGRSNQPQHF | TGTGCCTGGGCACAGGGTCGGAGCAATCAGCCCCAGCATTTT
once | TRBJ2-1 | TRBD1 | TRBV5-6 | CASSLLGTAYNEQFF | TGTGCCAGCAGCTTGTTGGGGACAGCCTACAATGAGCAGTTCTTC
- | TRBJ2-3 | TRBD2 | TRBV5-6 | CASSFPTSGSADTQYF | TGTGCCAGCAGCTTCCCCACTAGCGGGAGCGCAGATACGCAGTATTTT